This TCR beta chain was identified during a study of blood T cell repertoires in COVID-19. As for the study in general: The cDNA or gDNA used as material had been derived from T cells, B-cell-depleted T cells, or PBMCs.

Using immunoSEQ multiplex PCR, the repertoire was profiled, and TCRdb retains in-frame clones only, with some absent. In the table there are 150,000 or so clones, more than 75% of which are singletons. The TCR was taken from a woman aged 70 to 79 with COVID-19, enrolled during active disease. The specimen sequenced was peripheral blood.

The DNA for the CDR3 is TGTGCCAGCAGTGGGGGGGGCGTCGGGACAGGTAGCAATCAGCCCCAGCATTTT. It yields the protein CASSGGGVGTGSNQPQHF. The rearrangement links TRBV6-1 to TRBJ1-5, with 8 bases identical to TRBD1. CDR3 length equals 18 residues. V shed 4 bases and J 0 bases; nucleotides not matched to a gene: 11. Per germline, CDR1 MNHNS and CDR2 SASEGT.